These 9 T cell receptor beta chains were all obtained from the same sample, sequenced in a study of shared clonotypes between healthy human individuals. Selected positively for CCR7 and CD45RO-negative, naive CD8 cells excluded terminally differentiated effector memory CD45RA+ cells. TCRdb keeps only in-frame clones here, not all; method: immunoSEQ multiplex PCR. The table lists roughly 570,000 clones, more than 95% of them singletons, with 0.3% in the top ten. What was sequenced was naive CD8+ T cells sorted from blood. These receptors all come from a man aged 25-40 years in good health.

The chain combines TRBV29-1 with TRBJ1-5; 7 bases agree with TRBD1. Germline V gene data show CDR1 as SQVTM and CDR2 as ANQGSEA. V was pared by 5 bases and J by 0 bases, with 7 bases of the junction left unmatched. The CDR3 spans 15 residues. CDR3 sequence (DNA): TGCAGCGTTAGAGACAGGGCAAATAGCAATCAGCCCCAGCATTTT. It translates to CSVRDRANSNQPQHF. The entire variable domain, with the rest obtained from reference TRBV29-1 and TRBJ1-5, is as follows: SAVISQKPSRDICQRGTSLTIQCQVDSQVTMMFWYRQQPGQSLTLIATANQGSEATYESGFVIDKFPISRPNLTFSTLTVSNMSPEDSSIYLCSVRDRANSNQPQHFGDGTRLSIL.

The chain carries TRBV28 and TRBJ2-1, with D possibly TRBD2 on 7 matching bases. Trimming cost V 5 bases and J 8 bases, with 13 bases left between them. CDR1 and CDR2 from the germline V gene are MDHEN and SYDVKM. The CDR3 is made up of 13 amino acids. The CDR3: CASSPRGGDEQFF. CDR3 coding DNA: TGTGCCAGCAGTCCACGAGGGGGGGATGAGCAGTTCTTC.

The chain recombines TRBV7-2 with TRBJ2-7; no clear D. The V gene's germline CDR1 is SGHTA and CDR2 FQGNSA. Trimming cost V 5 bases and J 4 bases, with 12 bases left between them. This CDR3 has 13 residues. DNA for the CDR3: TGTGCCAGCAGCCCCCGTTACTCTTACGAGCAGTACTTC. This encodes CASSPRYSYEQYF.

The chain uses TRBV27 and TRBJ2-6; TRBD1 matches at 7 bases. The CDR3 is made up of 15 amino acids. Germline V gene lookup returns CDR1 MNHEY and CDR2 SMNVEV (reference sequence). V shed 2 bases and J 3 bases; nucleotides not matched to a gene: 1. DNA for the CDR3: TGTGCCAGCAGTTTAGGACAGGATGGGGCCAACGTCCTGACTTTC. Its protein is CASSLGQDGANVLTF.

The table lists this clone with a count of one. This chain links TRBV30 with TRBJ1-3, with no clear D. Germline loops: CDR1 GTSNPN, CDR2 SVGIG (reference sequence). V was shortened by 2 bases and J by 2 bases, with 13 bases between the two germline ends. This CDR3 contains 15 residues. The CDR3 DNA sequence: TGTGCCTGGAGTAGCGCCGTCGCCACTGGAAACACCATATATTTT. Translated: CAWSSAVATGNTIYF.

This chain uses TRBV7-9 with TRBJ2-7; 9 nucleotides align to TRBD1. The CDR3 contains 15 residues. Losses at the gene ends were 5 bases for V and 1 base for J; bases not matched to a gene: 6. Germline loops: CDR1 SEHNR, CDR2 FQNEAQ (reference sequence). The chain's CDR3 is CASSPPGQGSYEQYF. The CDR3 nucleotides read TGTGCCAGCAGCCCTCCGGGACAGGGTTCCTACGAGCAGTACTTC. Using reference TRBV7-9 and TRBJ2-7 for the parts outside the CDR3, the full variable domain is DTGVSQNPRHKITKRGQNVTFRCDPISEHNRLYWYRQTLGQGPEFLTYFQNEAQLEKSRLLSDRFSAERPKGSFSTLEIQRTEQGDSAMYLCASSPPGQGSYEQYFGPGTRLTVT.

The chain carries TRBV14 and TRBJ2-1; no clear D gene. From germline, CDR1 is SGHDN and CDR2 FVKESK. This CDR3 has 14 amino acids. V shed 1 base and J shed 8 bases, with 12 bases lying between them. Here the CDR3 reads CASSQVGGSHEQFF. Here the CDR3 DNA reads TGTGCCAGCAGCCAAGTGGGCGGCAGCCATGAGCAGTTCTTC. The full variable domain, its missing parts supplied by reference TRBV14 and TRBJ2-1, is EAGVTQFPSHSVIEKGQTVTLRCDPISGHDNLYWYRRVMGKEIKFLLHFVKESKQDESGMPNNRFLAERTGGTYSTLKVQPAELEDSGVYFCASSQVGGSHEQFFGPGTRLTVL.

This clone was found once. This specimen includes other DNA sequences encoding the same CDR3. This chain uses TRBV2 with TRBJ1-2, with D maybe TRBD1 (5 bases). Germline lookup yields CDR1 SNHLY and CDR2 FYNNEI. CDR3 length equals 12 residues. V was cut by 6 bases and J by 5 bases, with 10 bases left in between. DNA of the CDR3: TGTGCCAGCAGGGGGACGGTGTATGGCTACACCTTC. It codes for CASRGTVYGYTF.

The rearrangement joins TRBV5-6 to TRBJ1-4, with 7 bases lining up with TRBD1. Germline V gene lookup returns CDR1 SGHDT and CDR2 YYEEEE. This CDR3 has 15 residues. Trimming removed 3 bases from V and 3 bases from J; junction bases left unmatched: 5. The CDR3 DNA sequence: TGTGCCAGCAGCTGGGGGGACAGCTCTAATGAAAAACTGTTTTTT. This sequence encodes CASSWGDSSNEKLFF.